Here is one T cell receptor (beta chain) with its context. No antigen is known for it. The input lacks base qualities; no much larger clone sits a single base away. The sample comes from a study of T cell changes during pregnancy in multiple sclerosis (dated by TCRdb to the late 2010s). Regarding the study in general: The study looked at changes in the T cell repertoire across pregnancy in women with multiple sclerosis.

The CDR3 starts with the cysteine, ends with the phenylalanine, and has 14 residues. The read is trimmed to its CDR3 DNA, 42 bases read in frame from base 1. The germline V gene encodes CDR1 LNHDA and CDR2 SQIVND (reference sequence). Trimming removed 5 bases from V and 8 bases from J, leaving 18 bases between the germline ends. The method behind the library was the immunoSEQ multiplex PCR assay. TCRdb obtained this table from immuneACCESS and retained in-frame rearrangements with V and J assigned. These tables miss some clones; where compared with another copy, unresolved V genes account for less than half of the shortfall, and the remainder is unexplained. The sample yields under 35,000 clones; around 85% were counted once. Approximately 8% of the sample belongs to the ten largest clones.

The input for sequencing was CD8+ T cells from peripheral blood mononuclear cells, taken after pregnancy. The receptor was derived from a female donor with multiple sclerosis, enrolled in a pregnancy study. The V and J genes are TRBV19 and TRBJ1-2; the D gene cannot be named for sure. The nucleotide sequence reads as follows: TGTGCCAGTAGTCTTGGGGAGGGATATTGGGGCTACACCTTC. This translates into CASSLGEGYWGYTF.